The next 29 T cell receptor beta chains were all read from a single sample in a study of T cell responses to AZD1222 COVID-19 vaccine. Some clones are missing from TCRdb's copy, which holds only in-frame ones; the method was immunoSEQ multiplex PCR. The sample has about 160,000 clones, approximately 93% seen once. The specimen comprised peripheral blood, sampled on day 0 of AZD1222 vaccination. Receptors were obtained from an adult in good health.

This rearrangement joins TRBV6-5 to TRBJ1-5, with a possible D match to TRBD1 (6 bases). V was cut by 4 bases and J by 6 bases, with 16 bases left in between. This CDR3 has 15 amino acids. Germline V gene sequence: CDR1 MNHEY, CDR2 SVGAGI. The CDR3 DNA sequence: TGTGCCAGCAGTTTTGGGGGCAATTTAGGTCAGCCCCAGCATTTT. This codes for CASSFGGNLGQPQHF.

This clone was seen only once. The chain uses TRBV18 and TRBJ2-5; D possibly corresponds to TRBD1 (6 bases). This CDR3 has 13 residues. The V gene's germline CDR1 is KGHSH and CDR2 LQKENI. Trimming shortened V by 6 bases and J by 2 bases, and 10 bases separated the two germline ends. CDR3 amino acids: CASSRQEQETQYF. The CDR3 DNA is TGTGCCAGCTCTCGACAGGAACAAGAGACCCAGTACTTC.

The J gene is TRBJ2-3, the V gene TRBV7-2; D unclear. V lost 1 base to trimming and J lost 4 bases, with 12 bases between them. The germline V gene has CDR1 SGHTA and CDR2 FQGNSA. There are 15 residues in the CDR3. CDR3 DNA: TGTGCCAGCAGCTTAGGTTCCTATCCGGCAGATACGCAGTATTTT. Its translation: CASSLGSYPADTQYF.

The genes are TRBV11-2 and TRBJ2-7; 13 bases map to TRBD2. Germline V lookup: CDR1 SGHAT, CDR2 FQNNGV. This CDR3 has 15 amino acids. V was pared by 3 bases and J by 3 bases, with 2 bases of the junction left unmatched. CDR3: CASSFTSGGVYEQYF. DNA for the CDR3: TGTGCCAGCAGCTTCACTAGCGGGGGGGTCTACGAGCAGTACTTC.

The J gene is TRBJ1-4, the V gene TRBV9; D is possibly TRBD1 (5 bases). Germline V gives CDR1 SGDLS, CDR2 YYNGEE. Trimming pared 2 bases from V and 10 bases from J, leaving 21 bases between. This CDR3 has 16 amino acids. CDR3 nucleotides: TGTGCCAGCAGCGTGGGTTTGGGGGACGACTACCGAAAACTGTTTTTT. This sequence encodes CASSVGLGDDYRKLFF.

The genes are TRBV6-5 and TRBJ1-4; perhaps TRBD1 as D (5 bases). CDR3 length: 13 residues. The germline V gene has CDR1 MNHEY and CDR2 SVGAGI. Trimming pared 6 bases from V and 3 bases from J, leaving 8 bases between. For the CDR3, the DNA is TGTGCCAGCAGCGGGGCGTCTAATGAAAAACTGTTTTTT. Translated: CASSGASNEKLFF.

The chain recombines TRBV27 with TRBJ2-7; 8 nucleotides align to TRBD2. This CDR3 is built from 14 residues. In germline, CDR1 is MNHEY, CDR2 SMNVEV (reference sequence). V shed 8 bases and J 5 bases; nucleotides not matched to a gene: 11. The CDR3 protein is CASARGGIRNEQYF. Written as DNA, the CDR3 is TGTGCCAGCGCTCGCGGGGGGATTCGTAACGAGCAGTACTTC.

On this clone itself: Other nucleotide sequences from this sample produce the same CDR3. The chain couples TRBV2 to TRBJ2-2; D call uncertain. Trimming took 6 bases from V and 0 from J, leaving 5 bases between them. The length of the CDR3 is 13 residues. Germline values: CDR1 SNHLY, CDR2 FYNNEI. CDR3 bases: TGTGCCAGCAGAACAGCGAACACCGGGGAGCTGTTTTTT. As protein: CASRTANTGELFF.

The V and J genes are TRBV5-1 and TRBJ2-7; no clear D gene. Germline V gene sequence: CDR1 SGHRS, CDR2 YFSETQ. Trimming shortened V by 4 bases and J by 2 bases, and 16 bases separated the two germline ends. The CDR3 is 15 amino acids. The chain's CDR3 is CASSTLPAEAYEQYF. The CDR3 coding sequence is TGCGCCAGCAGCACCTTACCAGCCGAAGCCTACGAGCAGTACTTC.

V and J are TRBV2 and TRBJ2-7; 12 bases agree with TRBD1. Germline values: CDR1 SNHLY, CDR2 FYNNEI. This CDR3 contains 15 residues. The V gene end was trimmed by 7 bases and the J gene end by 4 bases; junction bases not matched to a gene: 8. CDR3 region: CASTGTGGQGYEQYF. The CDR3 bases are TGTGCCAGCACCGGGACAGGGGGCCAGGGGTACGAGCAGTACTTC.

This clone showed up just once. The chain employs TRBV9 and TRBJ1-2; TRBD1 agrees at 8 bases. This CDR3 spans 14 amino acids. CDR1 SGDLS and CDR2 YYNGEE come from the germline V gene. V was pared by 2 bases and J by 3 bases, with 3 bases of the junction left unmatched. CDR3 DNA sequence: TGTGCCAGCAGCGTTACAGGGGGGGACTATGGCTACACCTTC. Translated, it gives CASSVTGGDYGYTF.

V usage is TRBV7-9 and J usage is TRBJ2-2, with 10 bases aligning to TRBD1. CDR3 length: 16 residues. Trimming took 4 bases from V and 6 from J; bases not matched to a gene: 8. Germline CDR1 SEHNR, CDR2 FQNEAQ (reference sequence). The CDR3 loop is CASSSTPGQGSGELFF. CDR3 sequence (DNA): TGTGCCAGCAGCTCAACCCCGGGACAGGGGTCCGGGGAGCTGTTTTTT.

CDR3 nucleotide sequence: TGTGCCAGCAGCTTAGGGGGACAGGGATCTGATGAGCAGTTCTTC. Amino acid sequence: CASSLGGQGSDEQFF. The genes are TRBV7-6 and TRBJ2-1, with 9 bases identical to TRBD1. CDR3 length: 15 amino acids. Germline V gene data show CDR1 as SGHVS and CDR2 as FNYEAQ. V dropped 1 base and J dropped 8; count of bases not matched to a gene: 6.

The rearrangement links TRBV18 to TRBJ1-3; D call uncertain. V lost 0 bases and J 0 bases, leaving 15 bases between the germline ends. The CDR3 runs to 18 residues. Germline values: CDR1 KGHSH, CDR2 LQKENI. CDR3 in amino acids: CASSPPSPATFSGNTIYF. For the CDR3, the DNA is TGTGCCAGCTCACCACCGTCCCCAGCCACTTTCTCTGGAAACACCATATATTTT.

The chain employs TRBV7-9 and TRBJ2-1; the D is unclear. The CDR3 spans 13 residues. V shed 0 bases and J shed 3 bases, with 3 bases lying between them. Germline V gene lookup returns CDR1 SEHNR and CDR2 FQNEAQ (reference sequence). CDR3 bases: TGTGCCAGCAGCTTAGCGGTCTACAATGAGCAGTTCTTC. This codes for CASSLAVYNEQFF.

The chain carries TRBV5-1 and TRBJ2-5; weak D call: TRBD1 (6 bases). The CDR3 consists of 13 residues. Germline V gene sequence: CDR1 SGHRS, CDR2 YFSETQ. With 5 bases removed from V and 3 bases from J, the gap between germline ends came to 11 bases. DNA of the CDR3: TGCGCCAGCAGTTCCGCAGGGGAAGAGACCCAGTACTTC. Protein product: CASSSAGEETQYF.

The gene calls are TRBV4-1 and TRBJ2-7, with a possible D match to TRBD2 (6 bases). This CDR3 is 17 amino acids long. Per the germline V gene, CDR1 is MGHRA and CDR2 is YSYEKL. V dropped 2 bases and J dropped 0 bases, with 17 bases sitting between them. The CDR3 sequence is CASSQHTVRGSSYEQYF. CDR3 sequence (DNA): TGCGCCAGCAGCCAACACACCGTACGGGGGAGCTCCTACGAGCAGTACTTC.

V usage is TRBV4-1 and J usage is TRBJ2-1, with unresolved D. CDR3 size: 12 residues. V gave up 3 bases and J gave up 9 bases, with 9 bases separating them. Germline lookup yields CDR1 MGHRA and CDR2 YSYEKL. The CDR3 spells CASSHFTSEQFF. In nucleotides, the CDR3 is TGCGCCAGCAGCCACTTTACAAGTGAGCAGTTCTTC.

The chain recombines TRBV7-9 with TRBJ1-1; 7 nucleotides agree with TRBD1. The CDR3 sequence is 16 residues long. The germline gives CDR1 SEHNR, CDR2 FQNEAQ (reference sequence). V dropped 1 base and J dropped 1; count of bases not matched to a gene: 6. The chain's CDR3 is CASSLGGDRANTEAFF. Written as DNA, the CDR3 is TGTGCCAGCAGCTTAGGGGGTGACAGGGCGAACACTGAAGCTTTCTTT.

This clone has more than one count but fewer than ten. The rearrangement links TRBV4-1 to TRBJ1-1; 7 nucleotides line up with TRBD1. Germline trimming cut 2 bases from V and 7 bases from J; bases unmatched to any gene: 7. Germline CDR1 is MGHRA and CDR2 is YSYEKL. The CDR3 is made up of 14 amino acids. CDR3 sequence (DNA): TGCGCCAGCAGCCAACACGGGACAGCCCTTGAAGCTTTCTTT. It yields the protein CASSQHGTALEAFF.

V is TRBV30 and J is TRBJ1-3; D gene ambiguous. The CDR3 consists of 13 residues. The V gene lost 4 bases and the J gene lost 0 bases, with 7 bases spanning the gap. Germline V gives CDR1 GTSNPN, CDR2 SVGIG (reference sequence). For the CDR3, the DNA is TGTGCCTGGACGGGTTCCTCTGGAAACACCATATATTTT. Translation: CAWTGSSGNTIYF.

CDR3 bases: TGCGCCAGCAGCTTGGTACAGGGCACAGATACGCAGTATTTT. This translates into CASSLVQGTDTQYF. The chain has TRBV5-1 and TRBJ2-3; D might be TRBD1 (5 bases). Germline V gives CDR1 SGHRS, CDR2 YFSETQ. V gave up 0 bases and J gave up 1 base, with 6 bases separating them. This CDR3 contains 14 residues. Full variable domain (outside the CDR3, taken from reference TRBV5-1 and TRBJ2-3): KAGVTQTPRYLIKTRGQQVTLSCSPISGHRSVSWYQQTPGQGLQFLFEYFSETQRNKGNFPGRFSGRQFSNSRSEMNVSTLELGDSALYLCASSLVQGTDTQYFGPGTRLTVL.

V gene TRBV6-2 or TRBV6-3 combines with J gene TRBJ1-5; 9 bases line up with TRBD1. There are 16 residues in the CDR3. Germline V gene data show CDR1 as MNHEY and CDR2 as SVGEGT. V shed 5 bases and J 5 bases; nucleotides not matched to a gene: 10. CDR3 coding DNA: TGTGCCAGCAGTCCCGCGCCGGGACAGGGCTATCAGCCCCAGCATTTT. It is translated as CASSPAPGQGYQPQHF.

The chain joins TRBV5-1 to TRBJ1-1; D gene unclear. Germline CDR1 is SGHRS and CDR2 is YFSETQ. V lost 0 bases and J 8 bases, leaving 8 bases between the germline ends. This CDR3 region has 12 residues. The CDR3 loop reads CASSLDVGEAFF. The DNA of the CDR3 is TGCGCCAGCAGCTTGGATGTAGGGGAAGCTTTCTTT.

J is TRBJ1-6 and V is TRBV10-2; D not resolved. The CDR3 sequence is 14 residues long. Trimming cost V 2 bases and J 9 bases, with 11 bases left between them. Germline CDR1 reads WSHSY; CDR2 reads SAAADI. The chain's CDR3 is CASSEASGASPLHF. The CDR3 DNA reads as TGCGCCAGCAGTGAGGCGTCAGGAGCTTCACCCCTCCACTTT.

This sequence joins TRBV4-1 and TRBJ2-2; no clear D. Germline-derived CDR1 and CDR2 are MGHRA and YSYEKL. The CDR3 contains 14 residues. V gave up 8 bases and J gave up 0 bases, with 10 bases separating them. The CDR3 sequence: CASLFAPNTGELFF. The CDR3 DNA is TGCGCCAGCCTTTTTGCGCCGAACACCGGGGAGCTGTTTTTT.

DNA of the CDR3: TGCGCCAGCAGCCAAGGGGGGCCCAACACCGGGGAGCTGTTTTTT. Encoded protein: CASSQGGPNTGELFF. The gene calls are TRBV4-3 and TRBJ2-2, with D tentatively TRBD1 (6 bases). Germline CDR1 is LGHNA and CDR2 is YSLEER. Trimming stripped 1 base from V and 2 bases from J, with 8 bases between. The CDR3 spans 15 residues.

V and J are TRBV9 and TRBJ1-6; D is perhaps TRBD1 (5 bases). V gave up 2 bases and J gave up 6 bases, with 12 bases separating them. CDR3 size: 15 residues. Germline CDR1 is SGDLS and CDR2 is YYNGEE. The CDR3 region has the DNA TGTGCCAGCAGCGTCTCGGGGCAGGGTAATTCACCCCTCCACTTT. As protein: CASSVSGQGNSPLHF.

This sequence joins TRBV7-9 and TRBJ1-1; tentative D call: TRBD1 (5 bases). CDR1 is SEHNR and CDR2 is FQNEAQ in the germline V gene (reference sequence). Trimming took 2 bases from V and 0 from J, leaving 10 bases between them. The CDR3 consists of 15 residues. In DNA, the CDR3 is TGTGCCAGCAGCTTAACAGGCAGCATGAACACTGAAGCTTTCTTT. As protein: CASSLTGSMNTEAFF.